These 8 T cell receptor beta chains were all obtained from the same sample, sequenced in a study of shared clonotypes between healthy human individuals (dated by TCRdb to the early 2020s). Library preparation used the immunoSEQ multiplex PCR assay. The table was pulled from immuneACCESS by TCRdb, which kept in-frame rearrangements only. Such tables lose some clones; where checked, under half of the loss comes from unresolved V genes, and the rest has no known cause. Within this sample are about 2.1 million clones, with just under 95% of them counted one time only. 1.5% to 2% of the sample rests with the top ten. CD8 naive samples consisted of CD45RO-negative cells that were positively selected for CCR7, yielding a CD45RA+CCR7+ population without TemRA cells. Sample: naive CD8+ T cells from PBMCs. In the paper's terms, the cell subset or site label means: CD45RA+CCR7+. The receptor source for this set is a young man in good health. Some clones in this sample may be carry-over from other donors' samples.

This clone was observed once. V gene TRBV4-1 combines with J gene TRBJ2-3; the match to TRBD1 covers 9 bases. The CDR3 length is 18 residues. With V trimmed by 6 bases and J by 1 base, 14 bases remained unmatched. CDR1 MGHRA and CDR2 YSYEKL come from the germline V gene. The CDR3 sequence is CASRYEGNRGLGTDTQYF. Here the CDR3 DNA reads TGCGCCAGCAGGTATGAAGGAAACAGGGGGCTCGGCACAGATACGCAGTATTTT.

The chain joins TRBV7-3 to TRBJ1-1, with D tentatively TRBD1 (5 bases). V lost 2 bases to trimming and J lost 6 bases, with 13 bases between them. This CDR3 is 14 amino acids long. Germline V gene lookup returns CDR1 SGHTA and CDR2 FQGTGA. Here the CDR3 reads CASSLVGRASEAFF. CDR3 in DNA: TGTGCCAGCAGCTTAGTCGGCAGGGCTTCTGAAGCTTTCTTT.

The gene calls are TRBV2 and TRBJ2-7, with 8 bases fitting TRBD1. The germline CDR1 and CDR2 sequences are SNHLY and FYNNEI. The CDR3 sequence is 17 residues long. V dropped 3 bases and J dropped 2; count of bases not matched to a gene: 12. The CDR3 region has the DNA TGTGCCAGCAGTGAGAGAATTCCGGGACAGGAGGCCTACGAGCAGTACTTC. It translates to CASSERIPGQEAYEQYF.

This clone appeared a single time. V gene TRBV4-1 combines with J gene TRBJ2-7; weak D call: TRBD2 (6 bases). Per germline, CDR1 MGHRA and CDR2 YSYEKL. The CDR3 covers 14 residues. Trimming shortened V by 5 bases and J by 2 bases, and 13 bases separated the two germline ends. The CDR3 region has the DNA TGCGCCAGCAGCGGGAGGACAAATCCCTACGAGCAGTACTTC. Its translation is CASSGRTNPYEQYF.

The DNA of the CDR3 is TGTGCCAGCAGCACTCAAATCTACACTGAAGCTTTCTTT. As protein: CASSTQIYTEAFF. This chain links TRBV28 with TRBJ1-1, with D unclear. The germline gives CDR1 MDHEN, CDR2 SYDVKM. The CDR3 loop spans 13 amino acids. V dropped 6 bases and J dropped 3 bases, with 11 bases sitting between them.

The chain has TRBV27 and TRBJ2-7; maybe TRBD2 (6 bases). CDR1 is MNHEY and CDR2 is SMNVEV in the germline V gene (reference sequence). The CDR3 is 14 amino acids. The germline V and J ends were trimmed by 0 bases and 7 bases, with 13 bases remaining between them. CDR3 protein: CASSLSTGGLEQYF. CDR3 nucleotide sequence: TGTGCCAGCAGTTTATCGACTGGGGGACTTGAGCAGTACTTC.

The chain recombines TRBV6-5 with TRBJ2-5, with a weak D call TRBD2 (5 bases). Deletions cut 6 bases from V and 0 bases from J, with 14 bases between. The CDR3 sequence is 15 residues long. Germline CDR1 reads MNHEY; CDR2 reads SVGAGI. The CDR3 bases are TGTGCCAGCAGGCGGAGAGGGCCCAACCAAGAGACCCAGTACTTC. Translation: CASRRRGPNQETQYF.

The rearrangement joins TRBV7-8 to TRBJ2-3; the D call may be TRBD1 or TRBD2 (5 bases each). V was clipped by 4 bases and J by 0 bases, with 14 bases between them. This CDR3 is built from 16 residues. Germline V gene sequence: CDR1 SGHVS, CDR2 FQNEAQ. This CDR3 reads CASSWLRDGSTDTQYF. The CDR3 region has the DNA TGTGCCAGCAGCTGGCTCCGGGACGGGAGCACAGATACGCAGTATTTT.